The entry below gives a single TCR beta chain sequence along with its context. Its target is not known. The sample is drawn from a study of cytomegalovirus exposure and HLA in healthy donors. PCR was performed using 60 Vbeta and 13 Jbeta primers. The assay was immunoSEQ multiplex PCR, and TCRdb's table has in-frame clones only and misses some. The profile shows about 150,000 clones, roughly three quarters of them singletons. Germline V gene data show CDR1 as DFQATT and CDR2 as SNEGSKA (reference sequence). V lost 2 bases to trimming and J lost 10 bases; unmatched junction nucleotides: 2. There are 11 residues in the CDR3. Study-wide findings and caveats: As a later analysis showed, a missense DCLRE1C variant was linked to trimming of TCR beta V- and J-genes. The classifier reportedly diagnosed cytomegalovirus status with high specificity and sensitivity. Looking again later, the authors saw that most CMV-associated TCR beta chains seemed HLA-restricted.

This rearrangement joins TRBV20-1 to TRBJ1-1; 9 bases are a match to TRBD1. Input material: PBMCs. The receptor was isolated from a human donor in good health. The CDR3: CSARPDRGAFF. The DNA for the CDR3 is TGCAGTGCTAGACCGGACAGGGGAGCTTTCTTT.